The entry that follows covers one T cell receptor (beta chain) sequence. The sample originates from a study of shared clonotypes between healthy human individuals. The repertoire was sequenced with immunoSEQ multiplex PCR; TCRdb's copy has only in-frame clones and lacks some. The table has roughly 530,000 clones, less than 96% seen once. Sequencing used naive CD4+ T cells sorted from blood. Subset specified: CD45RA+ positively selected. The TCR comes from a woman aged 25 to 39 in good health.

CDR3 nucleotide sequence: TGTGCCAGCAGCCTCGACCAGGGGAACACCGGGGAGCTGTTTTTT. Translation: CASSLDQGNTGELFF. This chain uses TRBV28 with TRBJ2-2, with TRBD1 as a possible D gene (5 bases). The CDR3 sequence is 15 residues long. V was shortened by 6 bases and J by 1 base, with 12 bases between the two germline ends. Germline V gives CDR1 MDHEN, CDR2 SYDVKM.